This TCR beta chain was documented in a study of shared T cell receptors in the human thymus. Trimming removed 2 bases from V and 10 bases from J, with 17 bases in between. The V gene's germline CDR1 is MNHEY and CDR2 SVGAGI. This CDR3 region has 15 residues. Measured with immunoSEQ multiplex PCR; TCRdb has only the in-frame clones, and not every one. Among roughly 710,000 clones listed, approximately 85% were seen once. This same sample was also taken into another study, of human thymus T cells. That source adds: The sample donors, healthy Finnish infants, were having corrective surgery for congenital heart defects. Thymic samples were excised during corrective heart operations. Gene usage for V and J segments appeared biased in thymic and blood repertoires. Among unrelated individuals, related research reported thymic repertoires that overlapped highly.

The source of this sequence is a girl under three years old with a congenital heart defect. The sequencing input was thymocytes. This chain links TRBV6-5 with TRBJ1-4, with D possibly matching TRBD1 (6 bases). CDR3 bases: TGTGCCAGCAGTTACCGTACAGGGATTCTGCGAAAACTGTTTTTT. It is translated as CASSYRTGILRKLFF.